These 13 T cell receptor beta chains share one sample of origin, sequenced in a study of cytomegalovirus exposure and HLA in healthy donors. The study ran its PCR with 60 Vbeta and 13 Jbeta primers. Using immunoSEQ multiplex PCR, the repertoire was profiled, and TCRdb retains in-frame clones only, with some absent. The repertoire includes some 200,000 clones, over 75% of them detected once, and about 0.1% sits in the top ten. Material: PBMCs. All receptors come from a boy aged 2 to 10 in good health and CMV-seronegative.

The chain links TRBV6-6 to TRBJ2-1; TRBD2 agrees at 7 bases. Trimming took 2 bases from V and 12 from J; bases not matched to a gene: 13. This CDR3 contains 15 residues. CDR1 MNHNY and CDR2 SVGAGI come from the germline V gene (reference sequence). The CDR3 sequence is CASSYAGAGWEGQFF. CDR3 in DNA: TGTGCCAGCAGTTACGCGGGCGCGGGATGGGAGGGGCAGTTCTTC.

CDR3 nucleotides: TGTGCCAGCAGTGATCGAGGACAGACTTATGGGAACACTGAAGCTTTCTTT. Protein: CASSDRGQTYGNTEAFF. The chain combines TRBV6-1 with TRBJ1-1, with a weak D call TRBD1 (6 bases). V gave up 3 bases and J gave up 1 base, with 18 bases separating them. Per the germline V gene, CDR1 is MNHNS and CDR2 is SASEGT. The CDR3 covers 17 residues.

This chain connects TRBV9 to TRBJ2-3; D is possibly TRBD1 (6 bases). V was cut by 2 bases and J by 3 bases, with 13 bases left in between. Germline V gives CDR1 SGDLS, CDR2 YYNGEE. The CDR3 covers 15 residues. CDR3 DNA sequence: TGTGCCAGCAGCGTGGGGGCTAGTTGGACAGATACGCAGTATTTT. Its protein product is CASSVGASWTDTQYF.

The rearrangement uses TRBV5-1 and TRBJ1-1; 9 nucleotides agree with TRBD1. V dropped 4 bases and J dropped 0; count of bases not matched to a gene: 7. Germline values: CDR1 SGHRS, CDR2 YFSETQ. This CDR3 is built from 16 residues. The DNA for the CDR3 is TGCGCCAGCAGCGCCAACAGGGGGCCCCTGAACACTGAAGCTTTCTTT. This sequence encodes CASSANRGPLNTEAFF.

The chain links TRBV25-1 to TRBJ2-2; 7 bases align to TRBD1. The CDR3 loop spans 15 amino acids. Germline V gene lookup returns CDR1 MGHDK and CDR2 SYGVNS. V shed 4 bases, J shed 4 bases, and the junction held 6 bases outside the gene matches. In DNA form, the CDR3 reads TGTGCCAGCAGTGCGACAGGGCGACCCACCGGGGAGCTGTTTTTT. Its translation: CASSATGRPTGELFF.

CDR3 region: CASSLLDRRTRGAGELFF. In nucleotides, the CDR3 is TGTGCCAGCAGCTTATTGGATCGGCGGACCCGCGGGGCCGGGGAGCTGTTTTTT. V and J are TRBV7-8 and TRBJ2-2; the D gene is possibly TRBD2 (6 bases). The length of the CDR3 is 18 residues. V lost 2 bases and J 6 bases, leaving 22 bases between the germline ends. Per germline, CDR1 SGHVS and CDR2 FQNEAQ.

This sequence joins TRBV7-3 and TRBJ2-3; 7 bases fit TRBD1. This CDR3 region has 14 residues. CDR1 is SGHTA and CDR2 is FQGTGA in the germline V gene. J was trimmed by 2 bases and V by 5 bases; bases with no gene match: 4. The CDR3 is CASSPGTATDTQYF. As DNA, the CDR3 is TGTGCCAGCAGCCCCGGGACAGCCACAGATACGCAGTATTTT.

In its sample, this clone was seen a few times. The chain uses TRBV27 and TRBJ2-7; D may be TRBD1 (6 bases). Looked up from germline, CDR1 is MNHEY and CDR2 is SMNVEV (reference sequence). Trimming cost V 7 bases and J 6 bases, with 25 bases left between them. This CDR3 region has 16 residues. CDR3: CASNPEGGTYLGEQYF. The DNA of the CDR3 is TGTGCCAGCAACCCGGAAGGGGGTACGTACCTAGGCGAGCAGTACTTC.

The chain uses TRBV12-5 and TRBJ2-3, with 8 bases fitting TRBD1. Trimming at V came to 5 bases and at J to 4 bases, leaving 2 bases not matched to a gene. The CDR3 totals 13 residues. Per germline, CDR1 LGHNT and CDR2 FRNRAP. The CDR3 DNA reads TGTGCTAGTGGTCTGACAGGGGCAGATACGCAGTATTTT. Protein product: CASGLTGADTQYF. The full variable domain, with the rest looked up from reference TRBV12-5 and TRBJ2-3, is DARVTQTPRHKVTEMGQEVTMRCQPILGHNTVFWYRQTMMQGLELLAYFRNRAPLDDSGMPKDRFSAEMPDATLATLKIQPSEPRDSAVYFCASGLTGADTQYFGPGTRLTVL.

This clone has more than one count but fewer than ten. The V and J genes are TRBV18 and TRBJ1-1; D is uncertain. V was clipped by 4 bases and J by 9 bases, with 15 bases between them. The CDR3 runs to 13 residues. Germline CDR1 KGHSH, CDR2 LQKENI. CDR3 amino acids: CASSRPGLEKAFF. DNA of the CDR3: TGTGCCAGCTCACGCCCGGGTCTAGAGAAAGCTTTCTTT.

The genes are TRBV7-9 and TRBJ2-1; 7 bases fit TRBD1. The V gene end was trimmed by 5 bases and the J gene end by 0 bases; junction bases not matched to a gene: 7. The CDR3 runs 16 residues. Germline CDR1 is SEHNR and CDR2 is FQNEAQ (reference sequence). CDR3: CASSLATGFSYNEQFF. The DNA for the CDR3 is TGTGCCAGCAGCCTCGCGACAGGGTTCTCCTACAATGAGCAGTTCTTC.

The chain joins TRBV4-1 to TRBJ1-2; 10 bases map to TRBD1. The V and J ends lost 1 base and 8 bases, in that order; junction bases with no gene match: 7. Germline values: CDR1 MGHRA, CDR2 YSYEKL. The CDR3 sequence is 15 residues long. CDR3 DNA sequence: TGCGCCAGCAGCCAAGGGACAGGGGGGGTAGAGGGCTACACCTTC. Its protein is CASSQGTGGVEGYTF.

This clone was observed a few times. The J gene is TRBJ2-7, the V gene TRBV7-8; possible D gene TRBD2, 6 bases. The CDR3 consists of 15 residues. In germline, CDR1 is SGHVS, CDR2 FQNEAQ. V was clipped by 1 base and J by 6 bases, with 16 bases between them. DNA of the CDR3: TGTGCCAGCAGCTTAGACGGGGGAACGTTAGGCGAGCAGTACTTC. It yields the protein CASSLDGGTLGEQYF.